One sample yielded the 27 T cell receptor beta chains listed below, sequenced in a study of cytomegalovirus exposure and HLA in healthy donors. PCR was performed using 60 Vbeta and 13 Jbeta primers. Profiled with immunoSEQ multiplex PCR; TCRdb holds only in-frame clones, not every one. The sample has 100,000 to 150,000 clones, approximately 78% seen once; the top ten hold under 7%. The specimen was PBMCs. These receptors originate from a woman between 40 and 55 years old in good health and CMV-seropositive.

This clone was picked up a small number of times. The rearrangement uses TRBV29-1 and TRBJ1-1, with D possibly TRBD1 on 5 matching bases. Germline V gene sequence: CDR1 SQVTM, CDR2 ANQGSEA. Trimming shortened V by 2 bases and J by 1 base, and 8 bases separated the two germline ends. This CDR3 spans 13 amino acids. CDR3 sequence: CSVERGSNTEAFF. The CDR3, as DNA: TGCAGCGTTGAAAGGGGTTCGAACACTGAAGCTTTCTTT.

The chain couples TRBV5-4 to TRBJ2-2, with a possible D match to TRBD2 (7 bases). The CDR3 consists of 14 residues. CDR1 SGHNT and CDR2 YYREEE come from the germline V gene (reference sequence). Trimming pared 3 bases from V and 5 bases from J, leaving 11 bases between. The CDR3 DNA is TGTGCCAGCAGCTCGGGGGGCGGTACCGGGGAGCTGTTTTTT. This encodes CASSSGGGTGELFF.

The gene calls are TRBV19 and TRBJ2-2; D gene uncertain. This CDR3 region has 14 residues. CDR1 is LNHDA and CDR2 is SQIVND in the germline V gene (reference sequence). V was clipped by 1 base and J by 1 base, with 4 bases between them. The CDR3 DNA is TGTGCCAGTAGTATAGCAGGGAACACCGGGGAGCTGTTTTTT. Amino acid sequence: CASSIAGNTGELFF.

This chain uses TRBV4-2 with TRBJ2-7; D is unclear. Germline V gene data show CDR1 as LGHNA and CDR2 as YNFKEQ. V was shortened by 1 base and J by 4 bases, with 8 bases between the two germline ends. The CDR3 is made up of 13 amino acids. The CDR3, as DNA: TGTGCCAGCAGCCAAGGTGCAGGTTACGAGCAGTACTTC. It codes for CASSQGAGYEQYF.

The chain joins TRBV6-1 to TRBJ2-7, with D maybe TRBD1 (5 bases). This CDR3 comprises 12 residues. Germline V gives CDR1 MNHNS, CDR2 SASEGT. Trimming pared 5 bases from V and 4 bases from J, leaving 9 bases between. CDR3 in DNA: TGTGCCAGCAGTAAAGACAGTTACGAGCAGTACTTC. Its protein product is CASSKDSYEQYF.

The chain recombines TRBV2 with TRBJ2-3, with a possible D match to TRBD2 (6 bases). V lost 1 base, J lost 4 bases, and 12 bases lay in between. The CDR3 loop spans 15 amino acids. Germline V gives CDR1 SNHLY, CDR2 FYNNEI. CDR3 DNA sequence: TGTGCCAGCAGTGAAGATCGGGAGCCCCCAGATACGCAGTATTTT. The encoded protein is CASSEDREPPDTQYF.

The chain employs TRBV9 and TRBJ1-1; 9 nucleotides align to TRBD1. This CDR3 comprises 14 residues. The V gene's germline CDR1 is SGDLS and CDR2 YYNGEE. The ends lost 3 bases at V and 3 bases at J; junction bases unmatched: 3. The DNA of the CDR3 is TGTGCCAGCAGCGGGCGGGACAGGGACACTGAAGCTTTCTTT. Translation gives CASSGRDRDTEAFF.

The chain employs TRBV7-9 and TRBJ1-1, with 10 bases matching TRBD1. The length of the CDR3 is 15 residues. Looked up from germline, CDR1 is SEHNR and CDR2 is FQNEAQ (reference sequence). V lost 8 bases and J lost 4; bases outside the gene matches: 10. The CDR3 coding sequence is TGTGCCAGCGGCAGACAGGGGGCAGGGGGCACTGAAGCTTTCTTT. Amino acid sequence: CASGRQGAGGTEAFF.

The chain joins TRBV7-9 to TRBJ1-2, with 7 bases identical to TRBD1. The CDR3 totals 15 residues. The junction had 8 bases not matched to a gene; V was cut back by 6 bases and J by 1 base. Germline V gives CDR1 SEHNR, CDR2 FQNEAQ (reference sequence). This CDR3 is CASRPPGQLNYGYTF. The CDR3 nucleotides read TGTGCCAGCAGACCCCCGGGACAGCTTAACTATGGCTACACCTTC. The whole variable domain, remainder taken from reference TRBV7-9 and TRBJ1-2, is DTGVSQNPRHKITKRGQNVTFRCDPISEHNRLYWYRQTLGQGPEFLTYFQNEAQLEKSRLLSDRFSAERPKGSFSTLEIQRTEQGDSAMYLCASRPPGQLNYGYTFGSGTRLTVV.

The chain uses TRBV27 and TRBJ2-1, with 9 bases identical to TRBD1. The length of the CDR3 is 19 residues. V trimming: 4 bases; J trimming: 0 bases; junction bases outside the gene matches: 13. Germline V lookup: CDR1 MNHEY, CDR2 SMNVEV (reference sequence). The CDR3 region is CASSSPGQGSHSSYNEQFF. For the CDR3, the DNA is TGTGCCAGCAGTTCGCCGGGACAGGGATCTCATTCCTCCTACAATGAGCAGTTCTTC.

The CDR3 spells CASSVEWGGIGETQYF. The CDR3 DNA is TGTGCCAGCAGCGTGGAGTGGGGGGGCATAGGGGAGACCCAGTACTTC. J is TRBJ2-5 and V is TRBV9, with a possible D match to TRBD2 (7 bases). The germline gives CDR1 SGDLS, CDR2 YYNGEE. The CDR3 runs 16 residues. V dropped 2 bases and J dropped 5 bases, with 19 bases sitting between them.

The CDR3 protein is CACEKGGRTEAFF. CDR3 bases: TGTGCCTGCGAGAAGGGGGGGCGAACTGAAGCTTTCTTT. The chain couples TRBV30 to TRBJ1-1; a possible D gene is TRBD1 (6 bases). The germline V and J ends were trimmed by 6 bases and 5 bases, with 16 bases remaining between them. Germline-derived CDR1 and CDR2 are GTSNPN and SVGIG (reference sequence). The CDR3 covers 13 residues.

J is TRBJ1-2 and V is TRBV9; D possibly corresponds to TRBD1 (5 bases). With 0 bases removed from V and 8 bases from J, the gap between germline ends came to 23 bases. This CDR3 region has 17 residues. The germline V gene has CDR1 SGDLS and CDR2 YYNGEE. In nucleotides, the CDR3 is TGTGCCAGCAGCGTAGGGGTTGGGGGGATCCTCAACTTCGGCTACACCTTC. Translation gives CASSVGVGGILNFGYTF. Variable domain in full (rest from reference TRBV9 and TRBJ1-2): DSGVTQTPKHLITATGQRVTLRCSPRSGDLSVYWYQQSLDQGLQFLIQYYNGEERAKGNILERFSAQQFPDLHSELNLSSLELGDSALYFCASSVGVGGILNFGYTFGSGTRLTVV.

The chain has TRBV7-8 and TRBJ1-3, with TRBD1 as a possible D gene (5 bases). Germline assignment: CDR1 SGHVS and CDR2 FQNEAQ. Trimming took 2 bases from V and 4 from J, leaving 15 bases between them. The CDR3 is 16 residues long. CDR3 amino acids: CASSLSQGISGNTIYF. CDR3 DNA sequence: TGTGCCAGCAGCTTATCGCAGGGAATTTCCGGAAACACCATATATTTT.

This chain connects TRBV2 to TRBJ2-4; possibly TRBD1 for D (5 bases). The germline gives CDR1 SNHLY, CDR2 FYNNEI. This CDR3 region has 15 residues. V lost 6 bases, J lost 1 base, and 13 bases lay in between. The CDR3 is CASSQGAGAKNIQYF. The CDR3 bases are TGTGCCAGCAGCCAGGGCGCTGGGGCCAAAAACATTCAGTACTTC.

CDR3 sequence: CASSTASGGTDTQYF. The CDR3, as DNA: TGCGCCAGCAGCACGGCTAGCGGTGGCACAGATACGCAGTATTTT. The chain recombines TRBV5-1 with TRBJ2-3; TRBD2 matches at 7 bases. Unmatched junction bases numbered 6, after V lost 4 bases and J lost 1 base. The CDR3 consists of 15 residues. CDR1 and CDR2 (germline): SGHRS, YFSETQ.

The CDR3 region is CASSPASSYNEQFF. CDR3 DNA sequence: TGTGCCAGCTCACCGGCCAGCTCCTACAATGAGCAGTTCTTC. V gene TRBV18 combines with J gene TRBJ2-1; D gene uncertain. The length of the CDR3 is 14 residues. V lost 3 bases and J lost 0, with 6 bases in between. Germline CDR1 and CDR2: KGHSH and LQKENI.

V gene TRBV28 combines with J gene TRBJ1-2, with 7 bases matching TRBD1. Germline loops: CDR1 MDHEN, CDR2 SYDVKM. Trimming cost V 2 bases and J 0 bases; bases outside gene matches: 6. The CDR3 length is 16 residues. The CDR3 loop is CASSLAGGIANYGYTF. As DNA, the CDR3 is TGTGCCAGCAGTTTAGCAGGGGGAATAGCTAACTATGGCTACACCTTC.

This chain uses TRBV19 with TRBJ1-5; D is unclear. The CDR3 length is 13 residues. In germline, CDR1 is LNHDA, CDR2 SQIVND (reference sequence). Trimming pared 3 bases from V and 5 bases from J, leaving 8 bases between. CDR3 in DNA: TGTGCCAGTAGTATCGCGGGAGATCAGCCCCAGCATTTT. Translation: CASSIAGDQPQHF. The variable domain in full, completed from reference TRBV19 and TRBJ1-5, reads DGGITQSPKYLFRKEGQNVTLSCEQNLNHDAMYWYRQDPGQGLRLIYYSQIVNDFQKGDIAEGYSVSREKKESFPLTVTSAQKNPTAFYLCASSIAGDQPQHFGDGTRLSIL.

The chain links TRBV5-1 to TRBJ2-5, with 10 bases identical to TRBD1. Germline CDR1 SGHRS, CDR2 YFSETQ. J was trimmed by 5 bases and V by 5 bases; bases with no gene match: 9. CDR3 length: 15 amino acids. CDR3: CASRAETGGRETQYF. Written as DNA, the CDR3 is TGCGCCAGCAGAGCCGAGACAGGGGGCCGGGAGACCCAGTACTTC. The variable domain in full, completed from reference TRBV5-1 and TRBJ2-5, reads KAGVTQTPRYLIKTRGQQVTLSCSPISGHRSVSWYQQTPGQGLQFLFEYFSETQRNKGNFPGRFSGRQFSNSRSEMNVSTLELGDSALYLCASRAETGGRETQYFGPGTRLLVL.

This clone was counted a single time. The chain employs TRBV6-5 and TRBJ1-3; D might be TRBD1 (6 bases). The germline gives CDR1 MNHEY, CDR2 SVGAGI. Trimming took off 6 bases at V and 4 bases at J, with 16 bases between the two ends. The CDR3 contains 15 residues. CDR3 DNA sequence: TGTGCCAGCAGACACAATACAGGGACAGGAAACACCATATATTTT. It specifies CASRHNTGTGNTIYF.

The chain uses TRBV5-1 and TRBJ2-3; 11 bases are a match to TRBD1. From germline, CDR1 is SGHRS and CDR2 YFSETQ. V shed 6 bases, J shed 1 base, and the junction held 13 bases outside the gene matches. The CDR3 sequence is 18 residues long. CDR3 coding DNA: TGCGCCAGCACCGCCATCACCCCGGGACAGGGGGGCACAGATACGCAGTATTTT. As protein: CASTAITPGQGGTDTQYF.

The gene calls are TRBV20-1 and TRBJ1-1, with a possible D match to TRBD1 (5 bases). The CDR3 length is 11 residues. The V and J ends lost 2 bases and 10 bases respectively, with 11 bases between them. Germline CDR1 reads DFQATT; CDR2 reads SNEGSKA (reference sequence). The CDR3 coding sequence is TGCAGTGCTAGAACCCAGGGCGTAGCTTTCTTT. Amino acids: CSARTQGVAFF.

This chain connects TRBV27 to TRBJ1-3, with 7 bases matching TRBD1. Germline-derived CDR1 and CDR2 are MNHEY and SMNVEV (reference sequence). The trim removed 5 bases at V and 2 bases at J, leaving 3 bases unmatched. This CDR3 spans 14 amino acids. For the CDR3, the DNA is TGTGCCAGCAGTGTTGACAGGGCTGGAAACACCATATATTTT. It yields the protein CASSVDRAGNTIYF.

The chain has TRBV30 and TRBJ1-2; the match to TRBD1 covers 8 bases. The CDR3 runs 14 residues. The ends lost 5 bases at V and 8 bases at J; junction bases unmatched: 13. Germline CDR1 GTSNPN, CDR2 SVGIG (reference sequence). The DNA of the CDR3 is TGTGCCTGGGCGGGTTTTGGGCCAGGGGGCGGCTACACCTTC. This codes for CAWAGFGPGGGYTF.

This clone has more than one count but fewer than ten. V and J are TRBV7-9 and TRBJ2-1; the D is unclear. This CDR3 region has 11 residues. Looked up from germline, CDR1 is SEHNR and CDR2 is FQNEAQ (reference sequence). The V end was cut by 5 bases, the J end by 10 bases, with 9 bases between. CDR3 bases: TGTGCCAGCAGCCCAGTGAGGGAGCAGTTCTTC. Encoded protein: CASSPVREQFF.

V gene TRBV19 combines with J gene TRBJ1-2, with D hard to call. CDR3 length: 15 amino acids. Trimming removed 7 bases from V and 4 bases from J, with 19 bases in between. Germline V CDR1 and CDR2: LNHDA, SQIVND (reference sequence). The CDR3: CASTPRAPRGYGYTF. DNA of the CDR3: TGTGCCAGTACTCCAAGGGCCCCACGGGGCTATGGCTACACCTTC.